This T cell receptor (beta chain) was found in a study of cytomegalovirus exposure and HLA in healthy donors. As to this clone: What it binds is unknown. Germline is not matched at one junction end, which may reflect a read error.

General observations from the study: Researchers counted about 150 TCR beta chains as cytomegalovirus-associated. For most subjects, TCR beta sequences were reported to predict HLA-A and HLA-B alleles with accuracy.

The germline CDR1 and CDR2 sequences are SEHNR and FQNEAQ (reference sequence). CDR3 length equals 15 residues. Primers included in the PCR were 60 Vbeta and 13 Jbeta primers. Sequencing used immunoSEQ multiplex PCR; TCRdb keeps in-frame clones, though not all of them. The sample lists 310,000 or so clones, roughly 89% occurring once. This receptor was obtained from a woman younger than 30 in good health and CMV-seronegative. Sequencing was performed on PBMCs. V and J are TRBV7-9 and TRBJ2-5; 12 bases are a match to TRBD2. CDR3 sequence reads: CSSSFLAGGIETQYF. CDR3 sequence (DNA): TGTTCCAGCAGCTTCCTAGCGGGGGGGATAGAGACCCAGTACTTC. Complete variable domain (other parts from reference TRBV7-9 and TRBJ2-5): DTGVSQNPRHKITKRGQNVTFRCDPISEHNRLYWYRQTLGQGPEFLTYFQNEAQLEKSRLLSDRFSAERPKGSFSTLEIQRTEQGDSAMYLCSSSFLAGGIETQYFGPGTRLLVL.